The entry below describes one T cell receptor beta chain. Generated by immunoSEQ multiplex PCR, the TCRdb table keeps only in-frame clones and is missing some. The sample yields approximately 110,000 clones, more than 70% seen once. The data originate from a study of blood T cell repertoires in COVID-19. Study overall: The United States, Italy and Spain provided the acute and convalescent COVID-19 samples.

The CDR3 totals 16 residues. Trimming removed 5 bases at V and 0 bases at J, with 11 bases between. Germline loops: CDR1 SGHAT, CDR2 FQNNGV. The TCR sequence derives from a woman older than 75 with COVID-19, enrolled during active disease. The chain links TRBV11-2 to TRBJ2-6; weak D call: TRBD1 (6 bases). The sequenced sample consisted of peripheral blood. The DNA of the CDR3 is TGTGCCAGCAGCAACACAGGGAACTCTGGGGCCAACGTCCTGACTTTC. Protein: CASSNTGNSGANVLTF.